This T cell receptor (beta chain) appears in the sequencing data of a study of identical twins. Study-level findings and limits: Fewer insertions were carried by abundant cord blood beta clonotypes, but none was seen in memory repertoires. The authors noted that invariant MAIT and iNKT cells could partly confound zero-insertion analyses.

As regards this clonotype: Its antigen is not identified.

Through template switching, a universal primer site was introduced, and the cDNA contained unique molecular identifiers. A single record per CDR3 protein comes from TCRdb applying MiXCR to the 5' RACE reads. The sample records roughly 630,000 distinct CDR3 sequences, under 8.5% being singletons. This CDR3 is 14 amino acids long. The ends were cut back, 9 bases at V and 0 bases at J, with 13 bases in the middle. CDR1 and CDR2 (germline): KGHDR, SFDVKD. These data were likewise used in another study, on yellow fever vaccine responses in identical twins.

The TCR sequence derives from a woman aged 18-35 years in good health. The chain has TRBV24-1 and TRBJ1-1; possibly TRBD1 for D (5 bases). Sequenced: PBMCs. The CDR3 nucleotides are TGTGCCACCGGACACGGGATAATGAACACTGAAGCTTTCTTT. Its protein product is CATGHGIMNTEAFF.